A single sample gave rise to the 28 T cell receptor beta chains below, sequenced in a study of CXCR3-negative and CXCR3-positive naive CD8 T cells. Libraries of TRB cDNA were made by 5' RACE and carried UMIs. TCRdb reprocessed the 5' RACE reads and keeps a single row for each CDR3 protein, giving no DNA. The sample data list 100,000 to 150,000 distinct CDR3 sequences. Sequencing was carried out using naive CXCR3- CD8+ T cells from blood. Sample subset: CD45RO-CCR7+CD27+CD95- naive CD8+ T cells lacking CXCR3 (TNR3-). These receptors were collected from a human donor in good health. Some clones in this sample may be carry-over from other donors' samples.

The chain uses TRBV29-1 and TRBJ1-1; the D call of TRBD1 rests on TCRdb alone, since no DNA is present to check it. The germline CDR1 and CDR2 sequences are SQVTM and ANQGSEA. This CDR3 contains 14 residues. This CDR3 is CSVEVSGTGTEAFF.

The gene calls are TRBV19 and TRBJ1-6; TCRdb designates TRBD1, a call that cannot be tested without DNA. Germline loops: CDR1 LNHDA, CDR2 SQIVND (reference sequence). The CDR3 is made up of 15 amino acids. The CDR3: CASSPLGGGNSPLHF.

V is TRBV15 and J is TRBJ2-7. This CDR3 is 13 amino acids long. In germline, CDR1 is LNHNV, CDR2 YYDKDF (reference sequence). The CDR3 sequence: CATSGLDSYEQYF.

The CDR3 here is CASSGGGANYGYTF. The V and J genes are TRBV5-6 and TRBJ1-2; TCRdb's D call, TRBD1, is unchecked because there is no DNA. This CDR3 has 14 residues. CDR1 SGHDT and CDR2 YYEEEE come from the germline V gene.

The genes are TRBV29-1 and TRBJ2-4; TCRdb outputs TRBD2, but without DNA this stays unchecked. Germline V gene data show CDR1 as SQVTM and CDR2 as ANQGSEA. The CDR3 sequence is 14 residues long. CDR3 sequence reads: CSVEDPQGGYIQYF.

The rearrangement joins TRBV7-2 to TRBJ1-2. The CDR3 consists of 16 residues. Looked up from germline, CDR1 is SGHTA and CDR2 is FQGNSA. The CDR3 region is CASSLVGRQGSDGYTF.

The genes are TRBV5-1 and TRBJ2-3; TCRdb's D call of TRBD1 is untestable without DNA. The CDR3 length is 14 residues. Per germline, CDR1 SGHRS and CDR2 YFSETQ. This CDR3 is CASSSRGGKDTQYF.

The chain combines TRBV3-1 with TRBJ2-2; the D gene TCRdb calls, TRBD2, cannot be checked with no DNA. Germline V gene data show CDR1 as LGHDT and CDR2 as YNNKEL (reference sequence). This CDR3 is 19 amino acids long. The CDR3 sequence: CASSQVPLLAGENTGELFF.

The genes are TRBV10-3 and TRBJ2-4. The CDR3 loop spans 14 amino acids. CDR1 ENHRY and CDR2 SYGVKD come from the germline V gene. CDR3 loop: CAISEGQVKNIQYF.

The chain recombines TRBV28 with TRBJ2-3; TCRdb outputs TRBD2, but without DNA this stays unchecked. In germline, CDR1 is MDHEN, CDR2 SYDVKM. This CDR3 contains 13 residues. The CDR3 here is CASREAGADTQYF.

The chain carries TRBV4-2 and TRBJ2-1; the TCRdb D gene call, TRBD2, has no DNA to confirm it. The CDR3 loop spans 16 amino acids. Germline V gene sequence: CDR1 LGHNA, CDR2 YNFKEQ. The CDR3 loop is CASSQELAVIYNEQFF.

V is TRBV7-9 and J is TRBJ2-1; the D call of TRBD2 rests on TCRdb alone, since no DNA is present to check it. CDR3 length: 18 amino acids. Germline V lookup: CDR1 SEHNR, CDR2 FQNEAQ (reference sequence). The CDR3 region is CASSHLLASGRAGNEQFF.

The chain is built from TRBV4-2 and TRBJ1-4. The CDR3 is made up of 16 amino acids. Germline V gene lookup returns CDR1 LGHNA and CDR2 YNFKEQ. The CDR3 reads CASSQEVTSTNEKLFF.

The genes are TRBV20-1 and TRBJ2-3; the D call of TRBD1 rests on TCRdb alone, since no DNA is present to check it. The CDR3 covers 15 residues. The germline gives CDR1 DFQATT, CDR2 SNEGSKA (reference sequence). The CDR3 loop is CSASLVGGAGDTQYF.

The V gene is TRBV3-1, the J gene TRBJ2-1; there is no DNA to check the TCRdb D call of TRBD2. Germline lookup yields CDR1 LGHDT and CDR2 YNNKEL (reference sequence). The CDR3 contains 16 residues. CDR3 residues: CASSQVASGRDNEQFF.

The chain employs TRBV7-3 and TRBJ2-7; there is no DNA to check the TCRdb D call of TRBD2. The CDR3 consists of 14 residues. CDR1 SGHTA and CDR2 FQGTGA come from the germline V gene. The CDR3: CASSSTGPPAQQYF.

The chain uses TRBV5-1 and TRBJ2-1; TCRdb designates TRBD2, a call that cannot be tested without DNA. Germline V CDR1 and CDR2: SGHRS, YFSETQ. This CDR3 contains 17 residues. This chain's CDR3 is CASSGRVAGATYNEQFF.

The CDR3 region is CSVERGRESGELFF. V usage is TRBV29-1 and J usage is TRBJ2-2; TCRdb's D call of TRBD1 is untestable without DNA. Germline V gives CDR1 SQVTM, CDR2 ANQGSEA. The CDR3 extends over 14 amino acids.

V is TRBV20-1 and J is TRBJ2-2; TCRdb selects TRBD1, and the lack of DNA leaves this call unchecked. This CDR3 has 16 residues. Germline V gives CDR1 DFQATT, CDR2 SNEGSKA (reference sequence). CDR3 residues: CSARDRVRSNTGELFF.

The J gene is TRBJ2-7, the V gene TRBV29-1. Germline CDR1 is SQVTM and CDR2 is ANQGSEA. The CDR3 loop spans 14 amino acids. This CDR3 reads CSVEDTGTTYEQYF.

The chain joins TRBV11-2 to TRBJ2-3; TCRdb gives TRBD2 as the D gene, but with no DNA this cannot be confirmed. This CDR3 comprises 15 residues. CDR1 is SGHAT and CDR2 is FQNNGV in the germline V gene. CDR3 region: CASSLGDWSTDTQYF.

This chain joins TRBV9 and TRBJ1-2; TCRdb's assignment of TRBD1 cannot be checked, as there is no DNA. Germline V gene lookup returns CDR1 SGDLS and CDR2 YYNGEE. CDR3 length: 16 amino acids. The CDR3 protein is CASSGPDRDYNYGYTF.

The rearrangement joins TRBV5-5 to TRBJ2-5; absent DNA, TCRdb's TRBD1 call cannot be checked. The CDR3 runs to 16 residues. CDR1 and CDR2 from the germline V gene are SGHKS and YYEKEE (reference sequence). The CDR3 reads CASSLRPTGRQETQYF.

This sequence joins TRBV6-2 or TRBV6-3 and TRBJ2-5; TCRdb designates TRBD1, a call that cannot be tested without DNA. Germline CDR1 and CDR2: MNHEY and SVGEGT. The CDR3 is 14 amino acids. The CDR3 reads CASGGTPLQETQYF.

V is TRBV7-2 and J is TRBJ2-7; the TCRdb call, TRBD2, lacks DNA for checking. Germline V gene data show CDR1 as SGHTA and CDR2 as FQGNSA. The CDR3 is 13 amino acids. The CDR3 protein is CASSAGLAGEQYF. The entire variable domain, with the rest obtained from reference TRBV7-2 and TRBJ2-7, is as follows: GAGVSQSPSNKVTEKGKDVELRCDPISGHTALYWYRQSLGQGLEFLIYFQGNSAPDKSGLPSDRFSAERTGGSVSTLTIQRTQQEDSAVYLCASSAGLAGEQYFGPGTRLTVT.

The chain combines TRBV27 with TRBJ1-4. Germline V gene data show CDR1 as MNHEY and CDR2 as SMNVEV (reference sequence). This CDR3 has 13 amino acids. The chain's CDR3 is CATYGGDWEKLFF.

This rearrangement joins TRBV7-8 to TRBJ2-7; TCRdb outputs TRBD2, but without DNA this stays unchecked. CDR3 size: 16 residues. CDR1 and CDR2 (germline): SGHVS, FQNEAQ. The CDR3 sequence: CASSLGRSGAYYEQYF. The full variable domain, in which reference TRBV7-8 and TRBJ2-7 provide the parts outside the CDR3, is GAGVSQSPRYKVAKRGQDVALRCDPISGHVSLFWYQQALGQGPEFLTYFQNEAQLDKSGLPSDRFFAERPEGSVSTLKIQRTQQEDSAVYLCASSLGRSGAYYEQYFGPGTRLTVT.

The CDR3 is CASSLNGLGGGLFYEQYF. The chain combines TRBV7-2 with TRBJ2-7; TCRdb indicates TRBD1, and absent DNA this call remains unverified. The germline V gene has CDR1 SGHTA and CDR2 FQGNSA. The CDR3 has 18 residues.